This passage covers 26 T cell receptor beta chains from one sample sequenced in a study of long-term antiretroviral therapy in people with HIV. Assay version v3.0 of immunoSEQ was used, and it was run at survey level. Assay: immunoSEQ multiplex PCR; the TCRdb copy retains only in-frame clones and omits some. The sample yields under 25,000 clones, approximately 87% seen once. Specimen: unsorted PBMCs, collected around 2.7 years after starting antiretroviral therapy. The receptors shown here come from a woman aged 50 to 60 with HIV.

The chain recombines TRBV29-1 with TRBJ2-7, with TRBD2 matching over 11 bases. The ends lost 4 bases at V and 3 bases at J; junction bases unmatched: 23. Germline CDR1 and CDR2: SQVTM and ANQGSEA. The CDR3 contains 20 residues. The CDR3 sequence is CSVVAWIRTSGLQSRYEQYF. CDR3 nucleotide sequence: TGCAGCGTTGTCGCTTGGATTCGGACTAGCGGGCTTCAGTCACGCTACGAGCAGTACTTC.

This clone was detected only once. The chain recombines TRBV7-9 with TRBJ2-5; TRBD2 might be the D (6 bases). This CDR3 is built from 14 residues. V lost 2 bases to trimming and J lost 5 bases, with 12 bases between them. Germline lookup yields CDR1 SEHNR and CDR2 FQNEAQ (reference sequence). CDR3: CASSLNGGMETQYF. The CDR3 nucleotides are TGTGCCAGCAGCTTAAATGGAGGGATGGAGACCCAGTACTTC.

CDR3 nucleotides: TGTGCCAGCTCACCCAGCGGTTCCTACAATGAGCAGTTCTTC. It codes for CASSPSGSYNEQFF. The chain combines TRBV18 with TRBJ2-1; D might be TRBD2 (5 bases). Germline CDR1 KGHSH, CDR2 LQKENI. This CDR3 contains 14 residues. Trimming removed 3 bases from V and 1 base from J, with 7 bases in between.

The chain combines TRBV2 with TRBJ1-1; D gene ambiguous. Germline V gives CDR1 SNHLY, CDR2 FYNNEI. There are 13 residues in the CDR3. The V end lost 7 bases, the J end lost 1 base, and 10 bases lay between the germline ends. In nucleotides, the CDR3 is TGTGCCAGCAAGCGCCAGCCGAACACTGAAGCTTTCTTT. This encodes CASKRQPNTEAFF.

The chain uses TRBV15 and TRBJ2-1, with D perhaps TRBD2 (6 bases). Per the germline V gene, CDR1 is LNHNV and CDR2 is YYDKDF (reference sequence). The V and J ends lost 5 bases and 5 bases respectively, with 19 bases between them. The CDR3 consists of 16 residues. The CDR3 spells CATSPYGGNLDNEQFF. The CDR3 DNA sequence: TGTGCCACCAGCCCCTATGGGGGGAATCTCGACAATGAGCAGTTCTTC.

The rearrangement links TRBV28 to TRBJ2-1; TRBD2 might be the D (5 bases). From germline, CDR1 is MDHEN and CDR2 SYDVKM. This CDR3 has 13 amino acids. The V and J ends lost 7 bases and 7 bases respectively, with 14 bases between them. CDR3: CASTDFDGNEQFF. CDR3 sequence (DNA): TGTGCCAGCACGGACTTTGACGGTAATGAGCAGTTCTTC.

The rearrangement links TRBV4-3 to TRBJ1-5; D remains ambiguous. This CDR3 has 13 residues. CDR1 and CDR2 (germline): LGHNA, YSLEER. The germline V and J ends were trimmed by 0 bases and 9 bases, with 9 bases remaining between them. The DNA of the CDR3 is TGCGCCAGCAGCCAAGATCTACTTCGGCCCCAGCATTTT. The encoded protein is CASSQDLLRPQHF.

The gene calls are TRBV7-8 and TRBJ2-2; D is unclear. CDR1 is SGHVS and CDR2 is FQNEAQ in the germline V gene. The CDR3 contains 14 residues. The germline V and J ends were trimmed by 4 bases and 2 bases, with 8 bases remaining between them. The CDR3 coding sequence is TGTGCCAGCAGCTCCCGACCCAACACCGGGGAGCTGTTTTTT. It specifies CASSSRPNTGELFF.

V and J are TRBV5-1 and TRBJ1-3, with 8 bases matching TRBD1. CDR1 is SGHRS and CDR2 is YFSETQ in the germline V gene. V shed 0 bases and J 0 bases; nucleotides not matched to a gene: 5. The CDR3 is made up of 17 amino acids. CDR3 sequence: CASSLGDRTISGNTIYF. CDR3 nucleotides: TGCGCCAGCAGCTTGGGGGACAGGACAATCTCTGGAAACACCATATATTTT.

The chain couples TRBV19 to TRBJ2-2, with D unresolved. V was clipped by 8 bases and J by 1 base, with 8 bases between them. The CDR3 contains 13 residues. Germline values: CDR1 LNHDA, CDR2 SQIVND (reference sequence). The CDR3 here is CASRTQNTGELFF. The CDR3 DNA is TGTGCCAGTCGGACCCAGAACACCGGGGAGCTGTTTTTT.

The J gene is TRBJ2-5, the V gene TRBV19; 9 bases match TRBD2. Germline CDR1 LNHDA, CDR2 SQIVND (reference sequence). The trim removed 4 bases at V and 4 bases at J, leaving 7 bases unmatched. The CDR3 is made up of 15 amino acids. CDR3 nucleotides: TGTGCCAGTAGTAGCAGGGAACTAGCGGGAGAGACCCAGTACTTC. Translation gives CASSSRELAGETQYF. The complete variable domain, with remaining parts taken from reference TRBV19 and TRBJ2-5, reads DGGITQSPKYLFRKEGQNVTLSCEQNLNHDAMYWYRQDPGQGLRLIYYSQIVNDFQKGDIAEGYSVSREKKESFPLTVTSAQKNPTAFYLCASSSRELAGETQYFGPGTRLLVL.

To note about this clone: The junction departs from the called germline gene at one end, perhaps through a read error. The chain recombines TRBV9 with TRBJ1-2; D not resolved. Per the germline V gene, CDR1 is SGDLS and CDR2 is YYNGEE. The CDR3 is 13 residues long. The CDR3: CASSVTPDAVLRF. The CDR3 coding sequence is TGTGCCAGCAGCGTCACACCGGACGCCGTACTTAGGTTC.

J is TRBJ2-7 and V is TRBV6-6, with TRBD1 identical over 8 bases. The CDR3 is 16 residues long. V lost 2 bases, J lost 0 bases, and 6 bases stayed unmatched. CDR1 and CDR2 from the germline V gene are MNHNY and SVGAGI (reference sequence). The CDR3 sequence: CASSYGGQVTSYEQYF. DNA of the CDR3: TGTGCCAGCAGTTACGGGGGACAGGTCACCTCCTACGAGCAGTACTTC.

This chain connects TRBV11-2 to TRBJ2-5; D is possibly TRBD1 (5 bases). This CDR3 region has 17 residues. Germline V gives CDR1 SGHAT, CDR2 FQNNGV. V was clipped by 0 bases and J by 5 bases, with 19 bases between them. The CDR3 DNA is TGTGCCAGCAGCTTAGATTTGACCAGGGTGCAGTCGGAGACCCAGTACTTC. Its translation is CASSLDLTRVQSETQYF.

The J gene is TRBJ2-7, the V gene TRBV30; D may match TRBD1 or TRBD2 (5 bases each). The CDR3 is made up of 14 amino acids. CDR1 GTSNPN and CDR2 SVGIG come from the germline V gene (reference sequence). V was shortened by 2 bases and J by 5 bases, with 16 bases between the two germline ends. CDR3: CAWSRGLGADEQYF. The DNA of the CDR3 is TGTGCCTGGAGTCGCGGACTCGGGGCGGACGAGCAGTACTTC.

This clone was observed a few times. The chain employs TRBV4-2 and TRBJ1-2; the match to TRBD1 covers 11 bases. V was clipped by 4 bases and J by 8 bases; unmatched bases: 6. The V gene's germline CDR1 is LGHNA and CDR2 YNFKEQ. CDR3 size: 14 residues. CDR3 protein: CASSRGTGGLGYTF. DNA for the CDR3: TGTGCCAGCAGCCGAGGGACAGGGGGGTTGGGCTACACCTTC.

The chain combines TRBV4-1 with TRBJ1-2; 8 bases are a match to TRBD1. This CDR3 comprises 15 residues. Per the germline V gene, CDR1 is MGHRA and CDR2 is YSYEKL. With 2 bases clipped from V and 3 bases from J, the junction kept 5 bases outside the gene matches. Here the CDR3 reads CASSQTDRAHYGYTF. CDR3 sequence (DNA): TGCGCCAGCAGCCAAACGGACAGGGCCCACTATGGCTACACCTTC.

The rearrangement uses TRBV13 and TRBJ1-2, with a possible D match to TRBD1 (6 bases). Germline values: CDR1 PRHDT, CDR2 FYEKMQ (reference sequence). V was cut by 4 bases and J by 4 bases, with 28 bases left in between. This CDR3 has 19 residues. The CDR3 DNA sequence: TGTGCCAGCAGCTCCCTTACGAATCGGGGGCCGAGGGGCCTCTATGGCTACACCTTC. Translating it yields CASSSLTNRGPRGLYGYTF.

The rearrangement links TRBV5-1 to TRBJ2-5; TRBD2 aligns across 12 bases. The CDR3 loop spans 17 amino acids. V lost 3 bases, J lost 9 bases, and 15 bases stayed unmatched. Germline lookup yields CDR1 SGHRS and CDR2 YFSETQ. CDR3 in amino acids: CASSSAVATSGSRSQYF. As DNA, the CDR3 is TGCGCCAGCAGCTCGGCCGTCGCGACTAGCGGGAGCAGATCCCAGTACTTC.

The rearrangement joins TRBV11-1 to TRBJ2-3, with D possibly matching TRBD1 (5 bases). V dropped 1 base and J dropped 4 bases, with 15 bases sitting between them. This CDR3 has 16 amino acids. From germline, CDR1 is SGHAT and CDR2 FQDESV (reference sequence). CDR3 amino acids: CASSLEAGKVADTQYF. The CDR3 DNA follows: TGTGCCAGCAGCTTAGAGGCAGGGAAGGTCGCAGATACGCAGTATTTT.

The chain joins TRBV5-1 to TRBJ1-4; D gene unclear. Deletions cut 0 bases from V and 6 bases from J, with 9 bases between. Germline V lookup: CDR1 SGHRS, CDR2 YFSETQ. The CDR3 runs 14 residues. CDR3 in amino acids: CASSLGNGDEKLFF. CDR3 DNA sequence: TGCGCCAGCAGCTTGGGCAACGGAGATGAAAAACTGTTTTTT. Full variable domain (remainder filled in from reference TRBV5-1 and TRBJ1-4): KAGVTQTPRYLIKTRGQQVTLSCSPISGHRSVSWYQQTPGQGLQFLFEYFSETQRNKGNFPGRFSGRQFSNSRSEMNVSTLELGDSALYLCASSLGNGDEKLFFGSGTQLSVL.

This clone was found a few times. The V and J genes are TRBV7-9 and TRBJ2-2; D call uncertain. Trimming left V 2 bases short and J 0 bases short, with 7 bases between. The germline CDR1 and CDR2 sequences are SEHNR and FQNEAQ (reference sequence). This CDR3 region has 15 residues. The CDR3 DNA reads as TGTGCCAGCAGCTTAATTGCAACGAACACCGGGGAGCTGTTTTTT. Translated: CASSLIATNTGELFF.

The V and J genes are TRBV6-1 and TRBJ1-5; D is perhaps TRBD1 (5 bases). V lost 0 bases to trimming and J lost 3 bases, with 15 bases between them. This CDR3 is built from 17 residues. Germline V gene data show CDR1 as MNHNS and CDR2 as SASEGT. The CDR3 protein is CASSEAGGTVTNQPQHF. DNA for the CDR3: TGTGCCAGCAGTGAAGCCGGGGGGACTGTCACCAATCAGCCCCAGCATTTT.

The chain links TRBV6-5 to TRBJ2-1; TRBD2 is a possible D gene (5 bases). The V end was cut by 6 bases, the J end by 10 bases, with 13 bases between. The length of the CDR3 is 12 residues. Germline loops: CDR1 MNHEY, CDR2 SVGAGI. The CDR3 DNA reads TGTGCCAGCAGCACCCGACGGGAAGAGCAGTTCTTC. This sequence encodes CASSTRREEQFF.

The chain uses TRBV19 and TRBJ1-1; 10 bases fit TRBD1. This CDR3 has 18 amino acids. The J segment lost 4 bases and the V segment lost 0 bases, leaving 11 bases of the junction unmatched. Germline values: CDR1 LNHDA, CDR2 SQIVND (reference sequence). The CDR3 here is CASSIEAGLGQGGTEAFF. CDR3 DNA: TGTGCCAGTAGTATAGAAGCCGGGCTCGGACAGGGGGGCACTGAAGCTTTCTTT.

The chain joins TRBV6-1 to TRBJ2-7, with D unresolved. The CDR3 is 14 residues long. V dropped 4 bases and J dropped 2 bases, with 12 bases sitting between them. Germline V CDR1 and CDR2: MNHNS, SASEGT. The CDR3 bases are TGTGCCAGCAGTGGGGTTAACTCCGCCTACGAGCAGTACTTC. Residues: CASSGVNSAYEQYF.